Included here is one TCR beta chain sequence, with context. Trimming shortened V by 0 bases and J by 7 bases, and 13 bases separated the two germline ends. The CDR3 consists of 15 residues. Germline V CDR1 and CDR2: MRHNA, SNTAGT. The data were taken from a study of cytomegalovirus exposure and HLA in healthy donors. Vbeta (60) and Jbeta (13) primers were used in the PCR. Here immunoSEQ multiplex PCR was the method, and the copy in TCRdb shows in-frame clones only, minus some. In the table there are 60,000 or so clones, approximately 83% of which are singletons. The sequence was obtained from a female donor in good health and CMV-seronegative. The genes are TRBV6-4 and TRBJ2-1; D might be TRBD2 (7 bases). Sequencing was performed on PBMCs. CDR3 in amino acids: CASSDSEGGGNEQFF. The CDR3 DNA is TGTGCCAGCAGTGACTCGGAGGGAGGGGGTAATGAGCAGTTCTTC.